The subject of this entry is one T cell receptor beta chain. The antigen is unknown. Each CDR3 protein gets one entry after TCRdb re-called the 5' RACE reads with MiXCR. The sample carries 300,000 or so distinct CDR3 sequences, roughly 4% recorded once. These data are taken from a study of T cells after yellow fever vaccination. Findings and limits, study-wide: High-abundance clonotypes from the bulk population could contaminate FACS-sorted repertoires. There was a small share of clonotypes that showed up in both the CD4 and CD8 compartments.

The CDR3 consists of 11 residues. V lost 3 bases to trimming and J lost 4 bases, with 6 bases between them. CDR1 and CDR2 (germline): DFQATT, SNEGSKA (reference sequence). The chain recombines TRBV20-1 with TRBJ2-5, with D hard to call. The sequence derives from a man aged 18 to 29 who received the YFV17D yellow fever vaccine. The material sequenced was PBMCs, taken 5 days after the yellow fever booster vaccination. CDR3 bases: TGCAGTGCTAGCCTTGGAGAGACCCAGTACTTC. Protein: CSASLGETQYF.